This TCR beta chain was observed in a study of T-cell reconstitution after alpha-beta-depleted transplantation in children. Molecular barcoding with unique molecular identifiers was used for the TCRbeta library. TCRdb re-analysed the PCR reads in MiXCR, keeping a single row per CDR3 protein. The sample lists approximately 500,000 distinct CDR3 sequences; 25% to 30% were seen once. This clonotype was seen a few times. The CDR3 extends over 13 amino acids. From germline, CDR1 is DFQATT and CDR2 SNEGSKA (reference sequence). Trimming cost V 7 bases and J 5 bases, with 14 bases left between them. The material sequenced was PBMCs, taken before TCRalphabeta/CD19-depleted stem cell transplant. The J gene is TRBJ2-2, the V gene TRBV20-1; a weak D match, TRBD2 (6 bases). This TCR was sampled from a boy less than two years old with Wiskott-Aldrich syndrome, due to receive a stem cell transplant. The CDR3 protein is CSGIESGTGELFF. CDR3 bases: TGCAGTGGTATAGAGAGCGGGACCGGGGAGCTGTTTTTT.